This entry concerns a single T cell receptor (beta chain). Other nucleotide sequences from this sample produce the same CDR3. The data derive from a study of blood T cell repertoires in COVID-19. Whole-study context: Collection of acute and convalescent COVID-19 samples took place in the United States, Italy and Spain.

Enrolled through a virtual design, the participants were between 18 and 89 years of age and came from about two dozen US areas. Recovered status in Cohort 3 required two negative PCRs, clearance, or symptom resolution. CDR1 and CDR2 from the germline V gene are MDHEN and SYDVKM. The CDR3 totals 14 residues. J gave up 1 base and V 5 bases, and 2 bases lay outside the gene matches. Repertoires were generated with immunoSEQ multiplex PCR, while TCRdb's copy carries only in-frame clones and drops some. Among 350,000 to 400,000 clones listed, 85% to 90% were seen once. The sequence came from a woman in her twenties or thirties who had recovered from COVID-19. Sequencing was performed on PBMCs or T cells enriched from blood (not recorded which). The V gene is TRBV28, the J gene TRBJ2-7; 10 bases are shared with TRBD2. The CDR3 region has the DNA TGTGCCAGCAGTCCTAGCGGGAGTTCCTACGAGCAGTACTTC. Amino acid sequence: CASSPSGSSYEQYF.